Listed below are T cell receptor beta chains from one sample, sequenced in a study of T-cell memory formation after mild COVID-19. MiXCR, applied by TCRdb to the 5' RACE reads, yields one record per CDR3 protein. The top ten hold approximately 13% of the sample, which has hundreds of thousands of distinct CDR3 sequences, around 25% seen once. Sequenced: PBMCs or a T cell subset sorted from them (not recorded which). The source of these receptors is an adult woman who had mild COVID-19 (a few samples of this study predate the infection). Cell type and time point are not known. Both conserved end residues are part of each CDR3. D genes are given only for firm matches. Expanded clones are given a class, and other clones once, few, many or no size at all.

d_call j_call v_call clone_size cdr3_nt cdr3_aa
. TRBJ2-3 TRBV5-1 . TGCGCCAGCAGCGTGACAGGCTCTGGGTGGGATACGCAGTATTTT CASSVTGSGWDTQYF
. TRBJ1-2 TRBV2 many TGTGCCAGCAGTCCTCTTATAACAGGGCTAAATGGCTACACCTTC CASSPLITGLNGYTF
. TRBJ2-7 TRBV7-2 . TGTGCCAGCAGTTTTATGAGGGAATCCGAGCAGTACTTC CASSFMRESEQYF
TRBD1 TRBJ1-1 TRBV7-6 few TGTGCCAGCAGCTCCCGGACAGGGGAGGACACTGAAGCTTTCTTT CASSSRTGEDTEAFF
TRBD1 TRBJ1-5 TRBV12-3/TRBV12-4 many TGTGCCAGCAGTGGGACAGGGGCTCAGCCCCAGCATTTT CASSGTGAQPQHF
. TRBJ1-6 TRBV6-5 . TGTGCCAGCAGTTACTCGAGACGACCCCTCCACTTT CASSYSRRPLHF
. TRBJ1-2 TRBV6-5 . TGTGCCAGCAGTACCGGCCCAGACTATGGCTACACCTTC CASSTGPDYGYTF
TRBD1 TRBJ1-2 TRBV12-3/TRBV12-4 . TGTGCCAGCAGTTTCTTTCTCTCACAGGGGGCCTTGTCCTATGGCTACACCTTC CASSFFLSQGALSYGYTF
TRBD1 TRBJ1-5 TRBV20-1 once TGCAGTGCTACCAGGGGGCGGCCCGGCTATCAGCCCCAGCATTTT CSATRGRPGYQPQHF
TRBD2 TRBJ2-5 TRBV11-3 few TGTGCCAGCAGCCGGGGAGGGGCCCTTGGGGAGACCCAGTACTTC CASSRGGALGETQYF
TRBD2 TRBJ2-3 TRBV19 . TGTGCCAGTAGTATGCCTAGCGGGGGGGGCACAGATACGCAGTATTTT CASSMPSGGGTDTQYF
TRBD1 TRBJ1-6 TRBV20-1 . TGCAGTGCTAGCCCTCGGGGGGCCAGGGGGAATTCACCCCTCCACTTT CSASPRGARGNSPLHF
. TRBJ1-4 TRBV15 few TGTGCCACCAGCAGAGAAACCAGGGGCGGAGTAGATGAAAAACTGTTTTTT CATSRETRGGVDEKLFF
TRBD2 TRBJ2-7 TRBV7-9 . TGTGCCAGCAGCTTAGCTCGAGGTAGCGGGAGCCACGAGCAGTACTTC CASSLARGSGSHEQYF
. TRBJ2-5 TRBV9 . TGTGCCAGCAGCCCTCACTTCCAGGGGGGGCAAGAGACCCAGTACTTC CASSPHFQGGQETQYF
TRBD1 TRBJ1-4 TRBV18 . TGTGCCAGCTCACCCTCGGGGACAGGGGACGAAAAACTGTTTTTT CASSPSGTGDEKLFF
TRBD1 TRBJ2-7 TRBV5-1 . TGCGCCAGCAGCCTTGGACAGGGAGTCCTCGAGCAGTACTTC CASSLGQGVLEQYF
. TRBJ1-4 TRBV19 . TGTGCCAGTAGTATTATGAGGGGCATTAGGGATGAAAAACTGTTTTTT CASSIMRGIRDEKLFF
. TRBJ2-3 TRBV20-1 few TGCAGTGCTAGACTACGAAGCACAGATACGCAGTATTTT CSARLRSTDTQYF
. TRBJ2-7 TRBV30 . TGTGCCTGGGCTAAAGGCACGTACTCCTACGAGCAGTACTTC CAWAKGTYSYEQYF
. TRBJ1-2 TRBV10-3 few TGTGCCATCCCCGGGACCTTCTATGGCTACACCTTC CAIPGTFYGYTF
. TRBJ2-7 TRBV4-3 few TGCGCCAGCAGCCAAGGCCCTAGCCAGATCAGCGAGCAGTACTTC CASSQGPSQISEQYF
. TRBJ1-1 TRBV12-3/TRBV12-4 few TGTGCCAGCAGTGAACGGAGGGGGACCCTGAACACTGAAGCTTTCTTT CASSERRGTLNTEAFF
TRBD1 TRBJ2-3 TRBV9 many TGTGCCAGCAGCGTCGCCGCGACAGGGGTTGTGGATACGCAGTATTTT CASSVAATGVVDTQYF
TRBD2 TRBJ2-1 TRBV20-1 few TGCAGTGCTAGAACCCGAATAGCGGGGGATTACAATGAGCAGTTCTTC CSARTRIAGDYNEQFF
. TRBJ2-5 TRBV24-1 few TGTGCCACCAGTGATTTTGTCGGAACTGGGTTAGAGACCCAGTACTTC CATSDFVGTGLETQYF
. TRBJ1-2 TRBV6-5 . TGTGCCAGCACCACCGTGACGGCTAACTATGGCTACACCTTC CASTTVTANYGYTF
TRBD2 TRBJ2-1 TRBV11-2 . TGTGCCAGCAGCCCCACTAGCGGGGGGTTCCATGAGCAGTTCTTC CASSPTSGGFHEQFF
. TRBJ1-1 TRBV6-6 . TGTGCCAGCAGTTCCGGGGGGTGGGGCACTGAAGCTTTCTTT CASSSGGWGTEAFF
. TRBJ2-3 TRBV6-2/TRBV6-3 few TGTGCCAGCGTCAAAGGGGGGCGGGGTCGCACAGATACGCAGTATTTT CASVKGGRGRTDTQYF
TRBD1 TRBJ2-7 TRBV27 few TGTGCCAGCAGTTTAGGGCTGCCGAGGACAGGCCCCTACGAGCAGTACTTC CASSLGLPRTGPYEQYF
. TRBJ1-1 TRBV12-3/TRBV12-4 . TGTGCCAGCAGTTTCCGCCATATGAACACTGAAGCTTTCTTT CASSFRHMNTEAFF
. TRBJ1-2 TRBV6-5 . TGTGCCAGCAGCCCAGCCCGCAACTATGGCTACACCTTC CASSPARNYGYTF
. TRBJ1-1 TRBV10-3 few TGTGCCATCAGTGAAGGGGCTGAAGCTTTCTTT CAISEGAEAFF
TRBD2 TRBJ2-1 TRBV18 few TGTGCCAGCTCCCTATGGGGAGGGGTCTACAATGAGCAGTTCTTC CASSLWGGVYNEQFF
TRBD1 TRBJ2-3 TRBV2 few TGTGCCAGCAGTCCCGGGACAGGGAAGATAGGCTCAGATACGCAGTATTTT CASSPGTGKIGSDTQYF
. TRBJ1-5 TRBV21-1 few TGTGCCAGCAGAGACAGGACGGATAGCAATCAGCCCCAGCATTTT CASRDRTDSNQPQHF
TRBD2 TRBJ2-5 TRBV3-1 few TGTGCCAGCAGCCCCCCGGGACTAGCGGAAGAGACCCAGTACTTC CASSPPGLAEETQYF
TRBD2 TRBJ2-1 TRBV19 few TGTGCCAGTAGTATTGGGGCTAGCGGCTACAATGAGCAGTTCTTC CASSIGASGYNEQFF
. TRBJ2-3 TRBV4-2 few TGTGCCAGCAGCTTAAATTGGGGGACGGCGAGCACAGATACGCAGTATTTT CASSLNWGTASTDTQYF
. TRBJ1-1 TRBV2 few TGTGCCAGCGGTTGGACGAACACTGAAGCTTTCTTT CASGWTNTEAFF
. TRBJ2-5 TRBV2 few TGTGCCACCTCCGGGACATTCCAAGAGACCCAGTACTTC CATSGTFQETQYF
TRBD2 TRBJ2-1 TRBV7-3 . TGTGCCAGCAGCCTGTCCCCCGGGACTAGCGGGCACGAGCAGTTCTTC CASSLSPGTSGHEQFF
TRBD2 TRBJ2-7 TRBV6-6 few TGTGCCAGCAGTTACGGCCCAGCGGGGGGATCTCGCGAGCAGTACTTC CASSYGPAGGSREQYF
TRBD2 TRBJ2-7 TRBV5-6 few TGTGCCAGCAGCTTGGGACTAGCGGGGGCCGAGCAGTACTTC CASSLGLAGAEQYF
. TRBJ2-5 TRBV10-3 many TGTGCCATCAGTGGGTGGGGCCAGGAGACCCAGTACTTC CAISGWGQETQYF
. TRBJ1-2 TRBV27 . TGTGCCAGCACCAGAACAGGTCTTAACTATGGCTACACCTTC CASTRTGLNYGYTF
TRBD1 TRBJ2-1 TRBV2 few TGTGCCAGCAGTGCCCTAGGACAGGGAAGGGACAATGAGCAGTTCTTC CASSALGQGRDNEQFF
. TRBJ1-1 TRBV11-1 . TGTGCCAGCAGCCCCCGAAGACAGGCCAACACTGAAGCTTTCTTT CASSPRRQANTEAFF
TRBD1 TRBJ2-7 TRBV5-1 many TGCGCCAGCAGCGCGGACAGGGGTCTCAGCGAGCAGTACTTC CASSADRGLSEQYF
. TRBJ2-1 TRBV30 few TGTGCCTGGAGTCCCCTGGGACAAGTATACAATGAGCAGTTCTTC CAWSPLGQVYNEQFF
. TRBJ2-1 TRBV6-6 . TGTGCCAGCAGTTACAACGACAATGAGCAGTTCTTC CASSYNDNEQFF
TRBD1 TRBJ2-7 TRBV4-1 . TGCGCCAGCAGCCAGTATCCGGGACAGAGCTACGAGCAGTACTTC CASSQYPGQSYEQYF